This T cell receptor beta chain was identified in a study of cytomegalovirus exposure and HLA in healthy donors. Germline V gene sequence: CDR1 MNHNY, CDR2 SVGAGI (reference sequence). The CDR3 sequence is 13 residues long. Losses at the gene ends were 10 bases for V and 4 bases for J; bases not matched to a gene: 4. Both 60 Vbeta primers and 13 Jbeta primers went into the PCR. Repertoires were generated with immunoSEQ multiplex PCR, while TCRdb's copy carries only in-frame clones and drops some. This sample yields 70,000 to 100,000 clones, of which around three fifths are seen a single time; roughly 21% belongs to the top ten. Study-wide results and limits: CMV serostatus was the sole immune exposure data available.

This clone was seen only a few times. Its target is not known. This chain joins TRBV6-6 and TRBJ1-5; the match to TRBD1 covers 10 bases. This TCR was sampled from a woman aged 50 to 60 in good health and CMV-seropositive. What was sequenced was PBMCs. CDR3 bases: TGTGCCACGACGGACAGGGGGAATCAGCCCCAGCATTTT. Translating gives CATTDRGNQPQHF.